These 14 T cell receptor beta chains share one sample of origin, sequenced in a study of cytomegalovirus exposure and HLA in healthy donors (TCRdb year 2017). Library creation used the immunoSEQ multiplex PCR assay. For the multiplex PCR, a mixture combining 60 forward primers for TCR Vbeta segments and 13 reverse primers for TCR Jbeta segments was used. Not all clones reach the TCRdb copy of this immuneACCESS table, which keeps in-frame sequences only. Checked studies attribute under half of the gap to unresolved V genes and leave the rest unexplained. This sample's table lists 110,000 to 150,000 clones. The ten largest clones take up under 3.5% of the sample. Sequencing input: PBMCs. The receptors come from a man aged 35-49 years in good health and CMV-seronegative.

V gene TRBV10-1 combines with J gene TRBJ1-5; 8 nucleotides agree with TRBD1. V lost 3 bases and J lost 5; bases outside the gene matches: 9. Looked up from germline, CDR1 is WNHNN and CDR2 is SYGVQD (reference sequence). The CDR3 has 16 residues. CDR3 residues: CASSDRDRLNDQPQHF. The CDR3 DNA is TGCGCCAGCAGTGACCGGGACAGGTTGAATGATCAGCCCCAGCATTTT.

The chain has TRBV19 and TRBJ1-1, with TRBD1 matching over 7 bases. J was trimmed by 1 base and V by 3 bases; bases with no gene match: 5. Germline values: CDR1 LNHDA, CDR2 SQIVND (reference sequence). The CDR3 loop spans 15 amino acids. The CDR3 sequence: CASSIRDSWNTEAFF. CDR3 coding DNA: TGTGCCAGTAGTATCAGGGACAGCTGGAACACTGAAGCTTTCTTT.

The V and J genes are TRBV10-3 and TRBJ2-3; 10 bases line up with TRBD2. CDR1 is ENHRY, CDR2 SYGVKD, per germline. V gave up 1 base and J gave up 2 bases; unmatched junction bases: 6. This CDR3 has 17 residues. CDR3 nucleotides: TGTGCCATCAGTGAGTTAGGACTAGCGGTGGACACAGATACGCAGTATTTT. This gives the protein CAISELGLAVDTDTQYF.

The chain joins TRBV6-5 to TRBJ2-1, with TRBD1 identical over 9 bases. The trim removed 6 bases at V and 2 bases at J, leaving 5 bases unmatched. In germline, CDR1 is MNHEY, CDR2 SVGAGI. The CDR3 has 15 residues. The CDR3 DNA is TGTGCCAGCAGATTCACAGGGGGCCCCTACAATGAGCAGTTCTTC. It yields the protein CASRFTGGPYNEQFF.

Comment on this clone: The junction departs from the called germline gene at one end, perhaps through a read error. The chain carries TRBV7-2 and TRBJ2-1, with D perhaps TRBD2 (5 bases). Germline values: CDR1 SGHTA, CDR2 FQGNSA. The CDR3 sequence is 12 residues long. The CDR3 coding sequence is TGTGCCAGCAGCCTCGGGGTTTTGGAGCGGTTCTTC. Its protein product is CASSLGVLERFF.

The genes are TRBV11-2 and TRBJ2-1; the D gene is possibly TRBD2 (5 bases). Trimming left V 0 bases short and J 11 bases short, with 8 bases between. Germline V gene data show CDR1 as SGHAT and CDR2 as FQNNGV. This CDR3 is built from 12 residues. The CDR3 sequence is CASSLDAGQQFF. In nucleotides, the CDR3 is TGTGCCAGCAGCTTAGATGCGGGCCAGCAGTTCTTC.

The CDR3 spells CASSLTGSKPSYEQYF. The CDR3 coding sequence is TGTGCCAGCAGCTTAACAGGCTCGAAACCCTCCTACGAGCAGTACTTC. The genes are TRBV11-1 and TRBJ2-7, with D tentatively TRBD1 (5 bases). The V gene lost 2 bases and the J gene lost 0 bases, with 14 bases spanning the gap. Per germline, CDR1 SGHAT and CDR2 FQDESV (reference sequence). The CDR3 length is 16 residues.

The chain has TRBV6-1 and TRBJ2-3; the D gene is possibly TRBD2 (5 bases). The ends were cut back, 8 bases at V and 0 bases at J, with 12 bases in the middle. Looked up from germline, CDR1 is MNHNS and CDR2 is SASEGT. The CDR3 runs 14 residues. CDR3 in amino acids: CASRLTTSTDTQYF. The CDR3 region has the DNA TGTGCCAGCCGTCTGACTACTAGCACAGATACGCAGTATTTT.

The chain employs TRBV27 and TRBJ1-4; D unclear. The CDR3 totals 15 residues. Between the trimmed V and J ends, which lost 4 bases and 3 bases, there was a span of 12 bases. Germline V gives CDR1 MNHEY, CDR2 SMNVEV (reference sequence). DNA of the CDR3: TGTGCCAGCAGTTCCTCCGTCTTAGCTAATGAAAAACTGTTTTTT. Translation gives CASSSSVLANEKLFF.

This chain links TRBV15 with TRBJ1-2; 7 bases align to TRBD1. Germline CDR1 is LNHNV and CDR2 is YYDKDF (reference sequence). Trimming removed 0 bases from V and 4 bases from J; junction bases left unmatched: 11. The CDR3 length is 17 residues. The CDR3 sequence: CATSRDRVEGASYGYTF. The CDR3 DNA reads as TGTGCCACCAGCAGAGATAGGGTAGAGGGGGCCAGCTATGGCTACACCTTC.

V is TRBV4-1 and J is TRBJ1-2; D gene unclear. CDR1 and CDR2 (germline): MGHRA, YSYEKL. This CDR3 comprises 15 residues. Trimming left V 2 bases short and J 4 bases short, with 14 bases between. This CDR3 reads CASSQSNTGTYGYTF. For the CDR3, the DNA is TGCGCCAGCAGCCAATCCAACACGGGTACCTATGGCTACACCTTC.

V usage is TRBV4-1 and J usage is TRBJ2-3; 11 bases fit TRBD2. CDR1 and CDR2 from the germline V gene are MGHRA and YSYEKL. Germline trimming cut 4 bases from V and 3 bases from J; bases unmatched to any gene: 18. This CDR3 region has 20 residues. CDR3 loop: CASSLPGLAGGRVETDTQYF. The CDR3 region has the DNA TGCGCCAGCAGCCTACCGGGGTTAGCGGGGGGGCGAGTAGAAACAGATACGCAGTATTTT.

The J gene is TRBJ2-2, the V gene TRBV9; D not resolved. Trimming stripped 4 bases from V and 2 bases from J, with 9 bases between. The CDR3 runs 14 residues. Germline loops: CDR1 SGDLS, CDR2 YYNGEE. The CDR3 coding sequence is TGTGCCAGCAGCAGAGACATAAACACCGGGGAGCTGTTTTTT. Protein sequence: CASSRDINTGELFF.

This chain joins TRBV7-8 and TRBJ2-7, with 8 bases identical to TRBD2. The germline V gene encodes CDR1 SGHVS and CDR2 FQNEAQ. The CDR3 is 16 amino acids. Losses at the gene ends were 1 base for V and 4 bases for J; bases not matched to a gene: 9. The CDR3 DNA is TGTGCCAGCAGCTTAGAGCTCGTCGGGGGGGCATACGAGCAGTACTTC. As protein: CASSLELVGGAYEQYF.